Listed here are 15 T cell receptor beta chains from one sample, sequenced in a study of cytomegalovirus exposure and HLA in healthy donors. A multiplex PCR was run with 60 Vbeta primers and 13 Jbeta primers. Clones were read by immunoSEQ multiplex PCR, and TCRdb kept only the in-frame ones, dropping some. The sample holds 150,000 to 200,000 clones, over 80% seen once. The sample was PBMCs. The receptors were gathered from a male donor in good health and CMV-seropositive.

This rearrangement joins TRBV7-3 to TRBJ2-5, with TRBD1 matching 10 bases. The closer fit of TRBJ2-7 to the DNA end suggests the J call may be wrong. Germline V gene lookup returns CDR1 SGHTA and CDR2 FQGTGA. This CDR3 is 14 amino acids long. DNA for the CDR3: TGTGCCAGCAGCTTAACCGGGACAGGGGACGAGCAGTACTTC. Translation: CASSLTGTGDEQYF.

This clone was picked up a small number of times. The CDR3 loop reads CASSEQGALRTDTQYF. The CDR3 nucleotides read TGTGCCAGCAGCGAACAGGGGGCGTTGCGGACAGATACGCAGTATTTT. The rearrangement links TRBV9 to TRBJ2-3; 9 bases fit TRBD1. Germline assignment: CDR1 SGDLS and CDR2 YYNGEE. This CDR3 contains 16 residues. J was trimmed by 3 bases and V by 3 bases; bases with no gene match: 8.

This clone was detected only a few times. The CDR3 DNA sequence: TGTGCCAGCAGCTCCCAGGGTAGCGGTGAAAAACTGTTTTTT. It encodes CASSSQGSGEKLFF. The chain combines TRBV7-2 with TRBJ1-4; a possible D gene is TRBD1 (5 bases). Trimming shortened V by 4 bases and J by 7 bases, and 13 bases separated the two germline ends. The CDR3 consists of 14 residues. Looked up from germline, CDR1 is SGHTA and CDR2 is FQGNSA.

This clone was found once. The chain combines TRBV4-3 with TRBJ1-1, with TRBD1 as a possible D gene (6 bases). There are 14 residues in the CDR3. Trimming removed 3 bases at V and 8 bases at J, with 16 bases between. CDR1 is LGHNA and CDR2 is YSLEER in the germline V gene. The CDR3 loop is CASSQETGWGEAFF. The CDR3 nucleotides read TGCGCCAGCAGCCAGGAGACAGGCTGGGGAGAAGCTTTCTTT.

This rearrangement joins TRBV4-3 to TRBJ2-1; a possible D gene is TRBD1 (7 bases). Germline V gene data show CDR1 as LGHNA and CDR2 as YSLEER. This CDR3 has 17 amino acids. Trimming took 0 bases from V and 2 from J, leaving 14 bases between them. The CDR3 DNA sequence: TGCGCCAGCAGCCAAGATAATCGGAGGGGGCCCTACAATGAGCAGTTCTTC. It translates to CASSQDNRRGPYNEQFF.

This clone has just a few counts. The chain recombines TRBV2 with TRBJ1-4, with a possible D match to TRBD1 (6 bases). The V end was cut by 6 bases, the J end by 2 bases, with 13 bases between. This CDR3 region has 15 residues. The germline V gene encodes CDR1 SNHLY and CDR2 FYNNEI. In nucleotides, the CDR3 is TGTGCCAGCAGAGATCAGGGGACCACTAATGAAAAACTGTTTTTT. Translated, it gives CASRDQGTTNEKLFF.

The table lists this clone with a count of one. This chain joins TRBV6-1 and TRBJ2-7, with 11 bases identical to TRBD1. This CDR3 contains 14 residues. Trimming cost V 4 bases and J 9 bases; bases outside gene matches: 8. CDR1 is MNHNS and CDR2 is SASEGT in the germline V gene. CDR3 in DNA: TGTGCCAGCAGTGTGCCGGGACAGGGGGTTTGGCAGTACTTC. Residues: CASSVPGQGVWQYF.

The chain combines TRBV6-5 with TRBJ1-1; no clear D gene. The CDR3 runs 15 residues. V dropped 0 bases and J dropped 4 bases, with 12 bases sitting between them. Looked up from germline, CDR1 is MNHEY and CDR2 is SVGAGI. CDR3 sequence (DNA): TGTGCCAGCAGTTACTCAGGCCAGGCGCGCACTGAAGCTTTCTTT. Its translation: CASSYSGQARTEAFF.

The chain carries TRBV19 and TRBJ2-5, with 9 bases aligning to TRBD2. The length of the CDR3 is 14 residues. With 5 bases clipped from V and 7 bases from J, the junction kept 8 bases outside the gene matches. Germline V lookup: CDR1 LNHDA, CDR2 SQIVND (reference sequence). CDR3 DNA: TGTGCCAGTAGTTTCACTAGCGGGTTTGCGACCCAGTACTTC. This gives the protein CASSFTSGFATQYF. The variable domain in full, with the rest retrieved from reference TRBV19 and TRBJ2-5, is DGGITQSPKYLFRKEGQNVTLSCEQNLNHDAMYWYRQDPGQGLRLIYYSQIVNDFQKGDIAEGYSVSREKKESFPLTVTSAQKNPTAFYLCASSFTSGFATQYFGPGTRLLVL.

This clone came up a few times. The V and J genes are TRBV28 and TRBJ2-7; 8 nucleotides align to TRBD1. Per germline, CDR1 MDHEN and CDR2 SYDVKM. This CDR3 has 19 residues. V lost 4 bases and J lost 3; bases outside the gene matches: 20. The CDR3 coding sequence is TGTGCCAGCAGTTCCTTGGCCGGGACAGGCTCCAAGTCACTCTACGAGCAGTACTTC. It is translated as CASSSLAGTGSKSLYEQYF.

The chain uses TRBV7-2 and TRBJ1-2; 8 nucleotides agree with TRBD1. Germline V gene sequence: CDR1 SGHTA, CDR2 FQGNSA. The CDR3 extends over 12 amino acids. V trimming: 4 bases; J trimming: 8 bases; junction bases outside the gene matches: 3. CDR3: CASSWDRSGYTF. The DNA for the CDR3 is TGTGCCAGCAGCTGGGACAGGTCGGGCTACACCTTC.

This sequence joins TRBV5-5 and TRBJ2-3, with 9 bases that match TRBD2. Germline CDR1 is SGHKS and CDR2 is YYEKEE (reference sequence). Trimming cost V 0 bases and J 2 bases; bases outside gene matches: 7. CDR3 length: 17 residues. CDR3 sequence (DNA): TGTGCCAGCAGCTTGGGGACTAGCGCCGCAACCACAGATACGCAGTATTTT. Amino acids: CASSLGTSAATTDTQYF.

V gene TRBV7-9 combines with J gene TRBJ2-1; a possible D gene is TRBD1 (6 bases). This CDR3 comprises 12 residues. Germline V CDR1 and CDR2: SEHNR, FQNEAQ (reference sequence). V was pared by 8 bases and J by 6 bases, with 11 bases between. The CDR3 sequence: CASGQLRNEQFF. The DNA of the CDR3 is TGTGCCAGCGGACAGCTCCGCAATGAGCAGTTCTTC. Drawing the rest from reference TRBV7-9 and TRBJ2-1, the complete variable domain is DTGVSQNPRHKITKRGQNVTFRCDPISEHNRLYWYRQTLGQGPEFLTYFQNEAQLEKSRLLSDRFSAERPKGSFSTLEIQRTEQGDSAMYLCASGQLRNEQFFGPGTRLTVL.

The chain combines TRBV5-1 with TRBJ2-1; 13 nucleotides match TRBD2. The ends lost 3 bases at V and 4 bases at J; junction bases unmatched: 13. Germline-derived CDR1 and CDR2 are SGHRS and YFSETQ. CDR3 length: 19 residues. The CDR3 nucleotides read TGCGCCAGCAGCTGGGAACGCGGACTAGCGGGAGCCCTGTACAATGAGCAGTTCTTC. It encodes CASSWERGLAGALYNEQFF.

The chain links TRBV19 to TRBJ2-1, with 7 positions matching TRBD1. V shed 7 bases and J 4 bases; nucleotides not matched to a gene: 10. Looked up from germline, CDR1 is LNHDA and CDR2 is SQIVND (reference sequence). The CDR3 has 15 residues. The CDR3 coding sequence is TGTGCCAGTATCCCCGAGACAGGGCCTTACAATGAGCAGTTCTTC. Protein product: CASIPETGPYNEQFF.